This TCR beta chain was retrieved from a study of response to subunit inactivated influenza vaccine. TCRdb analysed the RT-PCR reads with MiXCR anew, one entry per CDR3 protein. The repertoire holds over 450,000 distinct CDR3 sequences, with 10% to 15% as singletons. This clonotype has only a few counts. Its target is not known. This CDR3 is built from 15 residues. V was shortened by 0 bases and J by 4 bases, with 13 bases between the two germline ends. Germline V gene data show CDR1 as LGHNA and CDR2 as YSLEER. Whole-study results and caveats: Only a handful of new T cells, the authors suggested, are recruited with each seasonal influenza vaccination.

The TCR sequence derives from a man in his fifties or sixties who received an inactivated influenza vaccine. Source: PBMCs from blood, taken roughly 47 days after vaccination. V usage is TRBV4-3 and J usage is TRBJ2-7, with a tentative D call TRBD1 (6 bases). The CDR3 loop reads CASSQEYQGIYEQYF. The CDR3 coding sequence is TGCGCCAGCAGCCAAGAGTATCAGGGGATATACGAGCAGTACTTC.